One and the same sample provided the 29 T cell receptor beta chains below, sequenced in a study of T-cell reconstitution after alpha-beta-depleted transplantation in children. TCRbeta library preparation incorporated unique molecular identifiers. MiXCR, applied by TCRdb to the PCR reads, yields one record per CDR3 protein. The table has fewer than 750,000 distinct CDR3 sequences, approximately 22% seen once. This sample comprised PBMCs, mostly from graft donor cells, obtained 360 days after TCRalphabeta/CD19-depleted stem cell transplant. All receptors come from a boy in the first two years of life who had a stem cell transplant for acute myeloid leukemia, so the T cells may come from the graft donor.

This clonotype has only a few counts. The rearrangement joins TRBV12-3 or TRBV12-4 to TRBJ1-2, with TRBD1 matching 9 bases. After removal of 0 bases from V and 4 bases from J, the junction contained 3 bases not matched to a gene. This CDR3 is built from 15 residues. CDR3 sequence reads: CASSLAGTGSYGYTF. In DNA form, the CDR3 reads TGTGCCAGCAGTTTAGCCGGGACAGGGTCCTATGGCTACACCTTC.

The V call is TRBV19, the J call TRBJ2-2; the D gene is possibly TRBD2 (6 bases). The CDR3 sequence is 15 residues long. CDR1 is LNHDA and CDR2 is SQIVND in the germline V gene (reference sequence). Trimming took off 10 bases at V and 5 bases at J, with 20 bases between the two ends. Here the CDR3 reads CATTLDYLGTGELFF. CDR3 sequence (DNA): TGTGCCACAACCCTGGACTACTTGGGGACCGGGGAGCTGTTTTTT. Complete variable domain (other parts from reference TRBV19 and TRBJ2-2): DGGITQSPKYLFRKEGQNVTLSCEQNLNHDAMYWYRQDPGQGLRLIYYSQIVNDFQKGDIAEGYSVSREKKESFPLTVTSAQKNPTAFYLCATTLDYLGTGELFFGEGSRLTVL.

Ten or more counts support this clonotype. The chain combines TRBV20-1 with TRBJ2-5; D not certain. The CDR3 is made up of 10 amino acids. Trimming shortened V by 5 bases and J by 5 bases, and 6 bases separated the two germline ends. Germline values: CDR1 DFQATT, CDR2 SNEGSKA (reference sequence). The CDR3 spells CSAPWETQYF. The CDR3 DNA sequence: TGCAGTGCTCCCTGGGAGACCCAGTACTTC.

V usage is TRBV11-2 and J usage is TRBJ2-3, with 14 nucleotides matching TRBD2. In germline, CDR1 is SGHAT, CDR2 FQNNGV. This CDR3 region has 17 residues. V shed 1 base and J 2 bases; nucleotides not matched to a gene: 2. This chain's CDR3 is CASSLGLAGGVTDTQYF. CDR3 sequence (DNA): TGTGCCAGCAGCTTAGGACTAGCGGGGGGGGTCACAGATACGCAGTATTTT.

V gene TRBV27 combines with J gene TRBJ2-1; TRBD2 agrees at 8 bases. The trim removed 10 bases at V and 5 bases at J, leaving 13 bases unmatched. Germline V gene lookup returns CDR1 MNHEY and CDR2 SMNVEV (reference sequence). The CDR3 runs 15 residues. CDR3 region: CATSRGGLRNNEQFF. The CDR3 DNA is TGTGCCACCTCCCGCGGGGGGCTACGTAACAATGAGCAGTTCTTC.

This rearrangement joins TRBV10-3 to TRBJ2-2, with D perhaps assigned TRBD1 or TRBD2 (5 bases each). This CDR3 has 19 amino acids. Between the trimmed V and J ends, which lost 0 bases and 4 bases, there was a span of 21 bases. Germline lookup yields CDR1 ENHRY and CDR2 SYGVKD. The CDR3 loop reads CAISESTGLASRSTGELFF. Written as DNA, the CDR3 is TGTGCCATCAGTGAGTCGACGGGGCTAGCCTCCCGGTCCACCGGGGAGCTGTTTTTT.

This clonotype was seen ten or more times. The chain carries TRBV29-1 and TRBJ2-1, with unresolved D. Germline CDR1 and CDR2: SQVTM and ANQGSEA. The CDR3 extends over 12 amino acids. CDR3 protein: CRAQGWDNEQFF. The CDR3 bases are TGCAGAGCACAAGGTTGGGACAATGAGCAGTTCTTC.

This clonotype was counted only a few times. CDR3 in DNA: TGTGCCAGCAGCCAGGGACAGGGGACTGGAAACACCATATATTTT. This translates into CASSQGQGTGNTIYF. The chain combines TRBV3-1 with TRBJ1-3; 10 bases are shared with TRBD1. V lost 3 bases to trimming and J lost 2 bases; unmatched junction nucleotides: 1. CDR1 and CDR2 from the germline V gene are LGHDT and YNNKEL (reference sequence). The CDR3 loop spans 15 amino acids.

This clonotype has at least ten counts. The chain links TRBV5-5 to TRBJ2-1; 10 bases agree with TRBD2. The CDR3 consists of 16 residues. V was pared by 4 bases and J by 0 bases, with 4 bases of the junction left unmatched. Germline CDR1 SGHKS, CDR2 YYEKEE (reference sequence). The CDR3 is CASSPRTSGSYNEQFF. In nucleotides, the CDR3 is TGTGCCAGCAGCCCCAGGACTAGCGGCTCCTACAATGAGCAGTTCTTC.

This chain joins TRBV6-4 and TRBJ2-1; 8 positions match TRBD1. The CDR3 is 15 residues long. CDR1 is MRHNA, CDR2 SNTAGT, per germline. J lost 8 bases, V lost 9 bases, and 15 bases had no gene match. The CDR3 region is CARDQEDREGDEQFF. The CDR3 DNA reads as TGTGCCAGAGACCAAGAGGACAGGGAAGGTGATGAGCAGTTCTTC.

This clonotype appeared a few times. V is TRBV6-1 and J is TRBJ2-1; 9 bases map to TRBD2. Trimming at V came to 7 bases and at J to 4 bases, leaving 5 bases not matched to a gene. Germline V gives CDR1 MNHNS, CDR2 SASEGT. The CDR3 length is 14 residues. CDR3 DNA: TGTGCCAGCATCCTGAGCGGGGGGTACAATGAGCAGTTCTTC. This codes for CASILSGGYNEQFF.

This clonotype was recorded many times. CDR3 bases: TGTGCCAGCAGCGTAGAGTACAGCCCTTATGGCTACACCTTC. This translates into CASSVEYSPYGYTF. The chain has TRBV9 and TRBJ1-2; the D is unclear. The CDR3 consists of 14 residues. Germline lookup yields CDR1 SGDLS and CDR2 YYNGEE. Trimming cost V 0 bases and J 5 bases, with 11 bases left between them. Together with reference TRBV9 and TRBJ1-2, the CDR3 gives the full variable domain: DSGVTQTPKHLITATGQRVTLRCSPRSGDLSVYWYQQSLDQGLQFLIQYYNGEERAKGNILERFSAQQFPDLHSELNLSSLELGDSALYFCASSVEYSPYGYTFGSGTRLTVV.

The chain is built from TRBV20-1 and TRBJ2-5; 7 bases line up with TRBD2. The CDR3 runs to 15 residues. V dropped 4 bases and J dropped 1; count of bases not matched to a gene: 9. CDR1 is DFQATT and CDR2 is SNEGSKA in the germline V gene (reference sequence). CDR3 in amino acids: CSATPLAWPQETQYF. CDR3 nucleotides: TGCAGTGCTACCCCACTAGCGTGGCCCCAAGAGACCCAGTACTTC.

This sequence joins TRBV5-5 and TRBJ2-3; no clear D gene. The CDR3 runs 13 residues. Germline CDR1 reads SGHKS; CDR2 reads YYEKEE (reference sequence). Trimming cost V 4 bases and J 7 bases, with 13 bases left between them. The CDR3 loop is CASSRMGGNTQYF. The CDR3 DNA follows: TGTGCCAGCAGCCGCATGGGTGGGAATACGCAGTATTTT.

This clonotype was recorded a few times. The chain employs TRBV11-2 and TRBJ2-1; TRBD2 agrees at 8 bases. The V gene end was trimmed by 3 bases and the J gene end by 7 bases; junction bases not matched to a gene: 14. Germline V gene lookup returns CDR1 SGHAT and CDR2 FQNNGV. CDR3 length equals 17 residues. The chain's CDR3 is CASSFPTGTRVWNEQFF. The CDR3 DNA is TGTGCCAGCAGCTTCCCAACCGGGACTAGGGTTTGGAATGAGCAGTTCTTC.

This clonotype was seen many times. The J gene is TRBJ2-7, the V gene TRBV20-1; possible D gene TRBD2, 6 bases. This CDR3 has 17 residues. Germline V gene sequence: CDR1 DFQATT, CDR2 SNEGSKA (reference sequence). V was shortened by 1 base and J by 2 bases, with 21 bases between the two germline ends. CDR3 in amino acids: CSARALEYSGDPYEQYV. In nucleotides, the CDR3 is TGCAGTGCTAGAGCGCTGGAATATAGCGGAGACCCCTACGAGCAGTACGTC.

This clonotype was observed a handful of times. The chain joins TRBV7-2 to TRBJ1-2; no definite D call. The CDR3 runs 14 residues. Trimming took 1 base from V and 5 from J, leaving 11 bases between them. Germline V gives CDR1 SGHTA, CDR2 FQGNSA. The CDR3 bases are TGTGCCAGCAGCTTAGTGGGATTGGGATATGGCTACACCTTC. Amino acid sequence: CASSLVGLGYGYTF.

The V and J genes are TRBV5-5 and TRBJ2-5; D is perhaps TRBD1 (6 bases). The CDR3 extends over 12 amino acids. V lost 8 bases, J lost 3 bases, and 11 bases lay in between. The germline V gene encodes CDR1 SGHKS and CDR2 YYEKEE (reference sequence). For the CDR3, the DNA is TGTGCCAGTGCCGGGACAAAAGAGACCCAGTACTTC. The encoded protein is CASAGTKETQYF.

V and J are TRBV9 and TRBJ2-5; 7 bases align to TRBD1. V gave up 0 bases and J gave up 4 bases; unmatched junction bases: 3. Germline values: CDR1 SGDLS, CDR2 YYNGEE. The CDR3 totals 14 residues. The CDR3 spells CASSVGRQGETQYF. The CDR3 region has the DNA TGTGCCAGCAGCGTAGGACGACAGGGAGAGACCCAGTACTTC.

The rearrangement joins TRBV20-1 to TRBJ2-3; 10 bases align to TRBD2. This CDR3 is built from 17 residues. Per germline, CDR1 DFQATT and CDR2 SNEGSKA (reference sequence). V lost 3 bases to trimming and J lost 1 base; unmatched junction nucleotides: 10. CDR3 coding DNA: TGCAGTGCTAGTCAAGCGGGGGGGCCATTCCGCACAGATACGCAGTATTTT. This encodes CSASQAGGPFRTDTQYF.

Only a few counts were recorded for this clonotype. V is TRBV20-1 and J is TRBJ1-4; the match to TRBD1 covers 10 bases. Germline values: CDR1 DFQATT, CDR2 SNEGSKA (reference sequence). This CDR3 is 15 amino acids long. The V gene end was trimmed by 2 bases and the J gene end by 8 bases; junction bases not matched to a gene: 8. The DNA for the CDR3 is TGCAGTGCTAGAAAACCGGGACAGGGGTTAGAAAAACTGTTTTTT. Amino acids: CSARKPGQGLEKLFF.

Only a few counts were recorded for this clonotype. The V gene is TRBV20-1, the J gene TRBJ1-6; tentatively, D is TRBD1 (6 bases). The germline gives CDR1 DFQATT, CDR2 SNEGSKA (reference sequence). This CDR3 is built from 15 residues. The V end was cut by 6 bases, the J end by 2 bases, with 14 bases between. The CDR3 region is CSARRGSAYNSPLHF. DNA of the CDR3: TGCAGTGCGAGAAGGGGGAGTGCCTATAATTCACCCCTCCACTTT.

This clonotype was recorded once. The CDR3, as DNA: TGTGCCAGCAGCTTAATGAGCAGAAGGGTCAATGAGCAGTTCTTC. Translating gives CASSLMSRRVNEQFF. The chain links TRBV7-2 to TRBJ2-1, with D uncertain. V lost 2 bases, J lost 6 bases, and 14 bases lay in between. Per germline, CDR1 SGHTA and CDR2 FQGNSA. The CDR3 is 15 amino acids. Full variable domain (remainder filled in from reference TRBV7-2 and TRBJ2-1): GAGVSQSPSNKVTEKGKDVELRCDPISGHTALYWYRQSLGQGLEFLIYFQGNSAPDKSGLPSDRFSAERTGGSVSTLTIQRTQQEDSAVYLCASSLMSRRVNEQFFGPGTRLTVL.

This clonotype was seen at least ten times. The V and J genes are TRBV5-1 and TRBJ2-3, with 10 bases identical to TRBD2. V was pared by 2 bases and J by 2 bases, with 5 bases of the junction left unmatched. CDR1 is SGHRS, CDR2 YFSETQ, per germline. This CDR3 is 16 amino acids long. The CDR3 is CASSFDGLADTDTQYF. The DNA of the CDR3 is TGCGCCAGCAGCTTCGATGGACTAGCGGACACAGATACGCAGTATTTT.

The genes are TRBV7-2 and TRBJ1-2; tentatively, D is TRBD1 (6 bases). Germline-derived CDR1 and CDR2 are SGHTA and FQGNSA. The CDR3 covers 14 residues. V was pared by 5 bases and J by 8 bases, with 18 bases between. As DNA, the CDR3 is TGTGCCAGCAGCCCATTACAGGGCAATATAGGCTACACCTTC. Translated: CASSPLQGNIGYTF.

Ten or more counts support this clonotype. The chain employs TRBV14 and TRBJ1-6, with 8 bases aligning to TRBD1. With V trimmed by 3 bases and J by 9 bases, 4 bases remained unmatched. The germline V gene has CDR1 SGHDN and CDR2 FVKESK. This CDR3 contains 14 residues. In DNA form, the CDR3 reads TGTGCCAGCAGCCACGGACAGGGCGGTTCACCCCTCCACTTT. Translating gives CASSHGQGGSPLHF.

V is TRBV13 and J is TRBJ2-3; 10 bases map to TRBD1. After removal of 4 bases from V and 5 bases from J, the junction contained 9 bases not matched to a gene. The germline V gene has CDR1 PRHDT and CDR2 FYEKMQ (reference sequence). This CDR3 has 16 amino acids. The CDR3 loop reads CASSSAGTGDIDTQYF. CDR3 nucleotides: TGTGCCAGCAGCTCAGCCGGGACAGGGGATATAGATACGCAGTATTTT.

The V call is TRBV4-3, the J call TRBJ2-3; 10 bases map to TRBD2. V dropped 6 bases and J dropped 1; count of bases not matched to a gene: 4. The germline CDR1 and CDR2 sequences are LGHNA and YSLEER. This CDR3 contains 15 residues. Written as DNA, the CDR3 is TGCGCCAGCAGTAAGGGGACTAGCGGCACAGATACGCAGTATTTT. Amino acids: CASSKGTSGTDTQYF.

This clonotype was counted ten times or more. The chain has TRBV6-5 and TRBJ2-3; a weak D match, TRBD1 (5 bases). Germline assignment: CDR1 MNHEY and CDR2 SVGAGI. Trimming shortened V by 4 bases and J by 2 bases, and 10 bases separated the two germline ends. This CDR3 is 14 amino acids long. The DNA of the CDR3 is TGTGCCAGCAGTTCAGCAGGGTACACAGATACGCAGTATTTT. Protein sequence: CASSSAGYTDTQYF.